Included here is one TCR beta chain sequence, with context. CDR3 length equals 14 residues. The germline V gene encodes CDR1 SGHRS and CDR2 YFSETQ. Germline trimming cut 4 bases from V and 1 base from J; bases unmatched to any gene: 2. The data derive from a study of control samples from healthy donors and cancer patients. Measured with immunoSEQ multiplex PCR; TCRdb has only the in-frame clones, and not every one. This table holds under 90,000 clones, 85% to 95% found once. The chain is built from TRBV5-1 and TRBJ1-1; 9 bases line up with TRBD1. The sequenced material came from blood. The sequence was obtained from a woman in her sixties or seventies in good health. The CDR3 spells CASSQQGANTEAFF. For the CDR3, the DNA is TGCGCCAGCAGCCAACAGGGGGCGAACACTGAAGCTTTCTTT.